Presented here are 10 T cell receptor beta chains from one specimen sequenced in a study of T cell responses to AZD1222 COVID-19 vaccine. Sequencing was performed with immunoSEQ multiplex PCR; in TCRdb, only in-frame clones are kept and a portion is missing. This table has 140,000 to 150,000 clones, 88% appearing once. The specimen comprised peripheral blood, sampled on day 0 of AZD1222 vaccination. The receptors stem from an adult in good health.

The V call is TRBV7-8, the J call TRBJ1-3, with D hard to call. Trimming took 2 bases from V and 3 from J, leaving 11 bases between them. The CDR3 contains 15 residues. CDR1 and CDR2 from the germline V gene are SGHVS and FQNEAQ. The CDR3 nucleotides are TGTGCCAGCAGCTTACCCCGACGTTTTGGAAACACCATATATTTT. It yields the protein CASSLPRRFGNTIYF.

The V gene is TRBV7-2, the J gene TRBJ2-3; D remains unclear. The CDR3 length is 11 residues. Germline CDR1 SGHTA, CDR2 FQGNSA. V lost 8 bases, J lost 2 bases, and 5 bases lay in between. The CDR3 is CASRLTDTQYF. CDR3 nucleotide sequence: TGTGCCAGCCGACTCACAGATACGCAGTATTTT.

J is TRBJ1-2 and V is TRBV4-3, with 8 bases lining up with TRBD1. Germline V gene lookup returns CDR1 LGHNA and CDR2 YSLEER. CDR3 length: 16 residues. With V trimmed by 1 base and J by 0 bases, 4 bases remained unmatched. The CDR3 here is CASSQGGTGANYGYTF. The CDR3 bases are TGCGCCAGCAGCCAAGGGGGGACAGGAGCTAACTATGGCTACACCTTC.

The chain joins TRBV5-6 to TRBJ1-2; 10 positions match TRBD1. Per the germline V gene, CDR1 is SGHDT and CDR2 is YYEEEE. The junction had 11 bases not matched to a gene; V was cut back by 5 bases and J by 4 bases. The CDR3 consists of 16 residues. The CDR3 sequence: CASRTGTGVASYGYTF. For the CDR3, the DNA is TGTGCCAGCAGAACCGGGACAGGGGTAGCTTCCTATGGCTACACCTTC. The whole variable domain, remainder taken from reference TRBV5-6 and TRBJ1-2, is DAGVTQSPTHLIKTRGQQVTLRCSPKSGHDTVSWYQQALGQGPQFIFQYYEEEERQRGNFPDRFSGHQFPNYSSELNVNALLLGDSALYLCASRTGTGVASYGYTFGSGTRLTVV.

J is TRBJ1-5 and V is TRBV7-2; a weak D match, TRBD1 (5 bases). Trimming left V 7 bases short and J 3 bases short, with 10 bases between. This CDR3 comprises 13 residues. The V gene's germline CDR1 is SGHTA and CDR2 FQGNSA. CDR3 sequence (DNA): TGTGCCAGCAACACAGGTTACAATCAGCCCCAGCATTTT. Its translation: CASNTGYNQPQHF. Full variable domain (outside the CDR3, taken from reference TRBV7-2 and TRBJ1-5): GAGVSQSPSNKVTEKGKDVELRCDPISGHTALYWYRQSLGQGLEFLIYFQGNSAPDKSGLPSDRFSAERTGGSVSTLTIQRTQQEDSAVYLCASNTGYNQPQHFGDGTRLSIL.

The chain combines TRBV28 with TRBJ1-2, with no clear D. CDR1 and CDR2 from the germline V gene are MDHEN and SYDVKM. The CDR3 has 12 amino acids. In DNA, the CDR3 is TGTGCAACGCGGATACAAAACTATGGCTACACCTTC. It translates to CATRIQNYGYTF.

The J gene is TRBJ2-7, the V gene TRBV3-1 (or the pseudogene TRBV3-2); possible D gene TRBD2, 6 bases. This CDR3 has 13 residues. Trimming left V 4 bases short and J 0 bases short, with 7 bases between. Looked up from germline, CDR1 is LGHDT and CDR2 is YNNKEL (reference sequence). CDR3 in amino acids: CASSRDFSYEQYF. The CDR3 nucleotides are TGTGCCAGCAGCCGGGACTTCTCCTACGAGCAGTACTTC.

The V gene is TRBV2, the J gene TRBJ2-7; D is undetermined. V was shortened by 5 bases and J by 0 bases, with 11 bases between the two germline ends. The CDR3 has 14 residues. Germline-derived CDR1 and CDR2 are SNHLY and FYNNEI. The CDR3 loop reads CASSWKKSSYEQYF. CDR3 nucleotide sequence: TGTGCCAGCAGTTGGAAGAAGAGCTCCTACGAGCAGTACTTC. The full variable domain, with the rest looked up from reference TRBV2 and TRBJ2-7, is EPEVTQTPSHQVTQMGQEVILRCVPISNHLYFYWYRQILGQKVEFLVSFYNNEISEKSEIFDDQFSVERPDGSNFTLKIRSTKLEDSAMYFCASSWKKSSYEQYFGPGTRLTVT.

This chain joins TRBV6-2 or TRBV6-3 and TRBJ2-1; D remains ambiguous. The germline V gene encodes CDR1 MNHEY and CDR2 SVGEGT. V was clipped by 6 bases and J by 0 bases, with 12 bases between them. This CDR3 has 15 amino acids. The CDR3 reads CASSWPPGSYNEQFF. Here the CDR3 DNA reads TGTGCCAGCAGCTGGCCCCCGGGCTCCTACAATGAGCAGTTCTTC.

In the case of this clone: The same CDR3 arises from other DNA sequences in this sample as well. The chain joins TRBV27 to TRBJ1-4, with 10 bases that match TRBD1. CDR1 MNHEY and CDR2 SMNVEV come from the germline V gene (reference sequence). CDR3 size: 14 residues. V was pared by 3 bases and J by 6 bases, with 1 base of the junction left unmatched. CDR3 residues: CASSFGTGDEKLFF. The DNA of the CDR3 is TGTGCCAGCAGTTTTGGGACAGGGGATGAAAAACTGTTTTTT.